This TCR beta chain was captured by sequencing in a study of response to subunit inactivated influenza vaccine. Study results and caveats: It was the authors' suggestion that each seasonal influenza vaccination recruits few new T cells.

TCRdb called the RT-PCR reads again in MiXCR, with one record for every CDR3 protein. This sample has 800,000 to 1,000,000 distinct CDR3 sequences, with roughly 20% found just once. As concerns this clonotype: Its antigen is as yet unknown.

Trimming took off 1 base at V and 2 bases at J, with 8 bases between the two ends. This CDR3 spans 15 amino acids. Germline V gene data show CDR1 as LGHNA and CDR2 as YNFKEQ. The rearrangement uses TRBV4-2 and TRBJ2-2; D gene ambiguous. This sequence was found in a man aged 50 to 59 who received an inactivated influenza vaccine. The specimen comprised PBMCs from blood, sampled 5 to 6 days after vaccination. The CDR3: CASSQVMVNTGELFF. The CDR3 DNA follows: TGTGCCAGCAGCCAAGTGATGGTAAACACCGGGGAGCTGTTTTTT.